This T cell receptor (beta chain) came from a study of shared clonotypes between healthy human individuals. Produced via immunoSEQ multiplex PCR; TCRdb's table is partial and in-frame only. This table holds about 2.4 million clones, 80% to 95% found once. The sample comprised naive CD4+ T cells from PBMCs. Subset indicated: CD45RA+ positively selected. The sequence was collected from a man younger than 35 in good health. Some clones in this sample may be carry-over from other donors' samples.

CDR3 region: CASSLVPSQPWNTGELFF. The CDR3 DNA reads as TGCGCCAGCAGCTTGGTTCCCAGCCAACCTTGGAACACCGGGGAGCTGTTTTTT. This sequence joins TRBV5-1 and TRBJ2-2; D is uncertain. There are 18 residues in the CDR3. Looked up from germline, CDR1 is SGHRS and CDR2 is YFSETQ. The V end lost 0 bases, the J end lost 1 base, and 16 bases lay between the germline ends.